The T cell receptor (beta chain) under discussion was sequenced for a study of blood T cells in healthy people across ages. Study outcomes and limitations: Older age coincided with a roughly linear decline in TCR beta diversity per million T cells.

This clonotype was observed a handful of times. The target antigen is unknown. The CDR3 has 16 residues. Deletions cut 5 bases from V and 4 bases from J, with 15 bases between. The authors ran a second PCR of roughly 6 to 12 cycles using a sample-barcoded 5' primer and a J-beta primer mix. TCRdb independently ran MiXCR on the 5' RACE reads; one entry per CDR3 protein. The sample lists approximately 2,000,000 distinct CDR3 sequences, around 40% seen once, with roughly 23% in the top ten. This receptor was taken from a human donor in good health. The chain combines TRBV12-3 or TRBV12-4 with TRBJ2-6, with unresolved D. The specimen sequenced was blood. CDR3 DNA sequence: TGTGCCAGCAGTCCCCAATGGGGTTCCGGGGCCAACGTCCTGACTTTC. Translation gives CASSPQWGSGANVLTF.